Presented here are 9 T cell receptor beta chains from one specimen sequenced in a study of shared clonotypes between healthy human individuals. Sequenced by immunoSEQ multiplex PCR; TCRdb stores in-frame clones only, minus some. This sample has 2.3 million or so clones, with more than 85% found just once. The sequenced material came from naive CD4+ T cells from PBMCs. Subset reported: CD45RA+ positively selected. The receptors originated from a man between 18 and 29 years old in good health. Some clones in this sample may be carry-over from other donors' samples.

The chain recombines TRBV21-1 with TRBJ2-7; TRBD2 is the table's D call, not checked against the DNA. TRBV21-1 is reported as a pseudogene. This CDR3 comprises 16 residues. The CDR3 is CASRPEREGPSYEQYF. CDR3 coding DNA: TGTGCCAGCAGGCCCGAGCGGGAGGGGCCGTCCTACGAGCAGTACTTC.

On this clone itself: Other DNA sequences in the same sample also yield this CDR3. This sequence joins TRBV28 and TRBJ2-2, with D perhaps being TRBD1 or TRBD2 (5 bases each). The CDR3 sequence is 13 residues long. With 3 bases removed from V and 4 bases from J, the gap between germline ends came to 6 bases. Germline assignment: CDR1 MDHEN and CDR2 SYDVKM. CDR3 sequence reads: CASSFGGTGELFF. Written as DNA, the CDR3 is TGTGCCAGCAGTTTTGGGGGCACCGGGGAGCTGTTTTTT.

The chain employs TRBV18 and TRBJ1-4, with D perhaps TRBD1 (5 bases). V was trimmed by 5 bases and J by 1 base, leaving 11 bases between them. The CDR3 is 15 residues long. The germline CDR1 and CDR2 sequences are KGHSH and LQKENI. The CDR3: CASSVTGGTNEKLFF. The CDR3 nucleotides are TGTGCCAGCTCAGTCACCGGGGGAACTAATGAAAAACTGTTTTTT.

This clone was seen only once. For the CDR3, the DNA is TGTGCCAGCACCACACAGGGGGCCAGTAATCAGCCCCAGCATTTT. Translating gives CASTTQGASNQPQHF. V and J are TRBV28 and TRBJ1-5, with 9 nucleotides matching TRBD1. The CDR3 consists of 15 residues. Trimming cost V 7 bases and J 4 bases; bases outside gene matches: 8. Germline CDR1 MDHEN, CDR2 SYDVKM.

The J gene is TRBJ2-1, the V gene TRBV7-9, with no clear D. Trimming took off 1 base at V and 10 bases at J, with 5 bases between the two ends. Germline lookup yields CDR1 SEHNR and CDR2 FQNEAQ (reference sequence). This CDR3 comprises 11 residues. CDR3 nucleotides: TGTGCCAGCAGCTTAGTAGGCGAGCAGTTCTTC. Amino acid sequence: CASSLVGEQFF.

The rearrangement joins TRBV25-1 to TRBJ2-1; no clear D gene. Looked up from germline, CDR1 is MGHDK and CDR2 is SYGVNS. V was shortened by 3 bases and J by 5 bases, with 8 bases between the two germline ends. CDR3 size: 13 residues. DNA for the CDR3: TGTGCCAGCAGTGAGTGGCAGCACAATGAGCAGTTCTTC. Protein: CASSEWQHNEQFF.

The CDR3 bases are TGTGCCAGCAATCCGCCAGGGACAGGGGTTTACTACGAGCAGTACTTC. As protein: CASNPPGTGVYYEQYF. The V call is TRBV28, the J call TRBJ2-7; 10 bases align to TRBD1. Trimming removed 7 bases from V and 3 bases from J; junction bases left unmatched: 12. Germline V gene sequence: CDR1 MDHEN, CDR2 SYDVKM. The CDR3 loop spans 16 amino acids.

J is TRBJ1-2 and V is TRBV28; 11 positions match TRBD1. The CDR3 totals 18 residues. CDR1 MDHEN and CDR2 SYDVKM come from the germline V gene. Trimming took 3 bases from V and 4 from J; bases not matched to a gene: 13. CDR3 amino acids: CASSFSPRRTGGSYGYTF. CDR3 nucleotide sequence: TGTGCCAGCAGTTTCTCTCCTCGGCGGACAGGGGGCTCCTATGGCTACACCTTC.

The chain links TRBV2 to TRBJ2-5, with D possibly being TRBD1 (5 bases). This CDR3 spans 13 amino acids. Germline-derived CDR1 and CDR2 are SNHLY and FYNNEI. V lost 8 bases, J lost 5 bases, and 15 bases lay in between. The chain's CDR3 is CASHQGYGETQYF. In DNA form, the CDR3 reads TGTGCCAGCCATCAGGGATACGGGGAGACCCAGTACTTC.